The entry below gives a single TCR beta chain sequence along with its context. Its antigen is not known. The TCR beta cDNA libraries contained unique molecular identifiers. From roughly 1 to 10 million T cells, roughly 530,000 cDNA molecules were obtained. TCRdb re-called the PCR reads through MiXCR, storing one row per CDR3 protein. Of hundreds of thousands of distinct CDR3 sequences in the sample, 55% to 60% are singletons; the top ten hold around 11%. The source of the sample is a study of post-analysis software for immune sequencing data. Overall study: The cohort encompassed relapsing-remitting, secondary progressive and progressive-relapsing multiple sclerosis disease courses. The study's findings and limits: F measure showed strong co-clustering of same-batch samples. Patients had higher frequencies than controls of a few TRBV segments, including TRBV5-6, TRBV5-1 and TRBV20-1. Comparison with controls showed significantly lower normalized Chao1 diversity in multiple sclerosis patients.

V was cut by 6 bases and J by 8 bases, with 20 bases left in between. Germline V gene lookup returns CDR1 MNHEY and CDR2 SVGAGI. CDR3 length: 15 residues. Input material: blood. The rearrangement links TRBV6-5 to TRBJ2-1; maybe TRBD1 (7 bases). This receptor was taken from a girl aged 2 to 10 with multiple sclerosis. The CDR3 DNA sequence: TGTGCCAGCAGCTCGCCAGGGGGGAGAGGGTATGAGCAGTTCTTC. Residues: CASSSPGGRGYEQFF.